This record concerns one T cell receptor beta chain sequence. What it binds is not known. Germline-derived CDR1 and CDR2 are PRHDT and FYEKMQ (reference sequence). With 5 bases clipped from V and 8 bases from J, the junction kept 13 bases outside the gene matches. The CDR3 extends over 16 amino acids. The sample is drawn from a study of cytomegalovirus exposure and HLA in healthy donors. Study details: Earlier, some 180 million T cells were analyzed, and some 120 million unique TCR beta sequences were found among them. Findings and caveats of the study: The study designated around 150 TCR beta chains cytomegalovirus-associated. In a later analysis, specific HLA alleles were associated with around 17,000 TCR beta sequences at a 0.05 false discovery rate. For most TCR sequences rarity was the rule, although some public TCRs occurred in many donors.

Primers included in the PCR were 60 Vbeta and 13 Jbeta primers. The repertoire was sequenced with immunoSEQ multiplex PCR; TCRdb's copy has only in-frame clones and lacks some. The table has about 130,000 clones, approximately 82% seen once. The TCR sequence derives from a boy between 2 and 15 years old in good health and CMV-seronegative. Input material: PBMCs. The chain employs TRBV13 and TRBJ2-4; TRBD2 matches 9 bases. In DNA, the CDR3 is TGTGCCAGCAGCCGCCGGGGAGCGGGGGGCGGGTACATTCAGTACTTC. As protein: CASSRRGAGGGYIQYF.